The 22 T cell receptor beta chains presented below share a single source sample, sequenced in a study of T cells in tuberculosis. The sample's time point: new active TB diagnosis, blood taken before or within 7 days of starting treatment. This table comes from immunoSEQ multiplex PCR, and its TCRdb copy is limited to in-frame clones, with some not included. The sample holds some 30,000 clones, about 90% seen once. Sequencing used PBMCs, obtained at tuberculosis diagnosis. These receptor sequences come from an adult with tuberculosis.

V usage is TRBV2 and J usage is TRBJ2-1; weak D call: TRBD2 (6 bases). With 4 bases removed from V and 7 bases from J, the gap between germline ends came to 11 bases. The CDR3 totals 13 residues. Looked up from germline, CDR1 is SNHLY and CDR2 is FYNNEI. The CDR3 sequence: CASSVVRENEQFF. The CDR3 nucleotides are TGTGCCAGCAGTGTTGTCCGGGAGAATGAGCAGTTCTTC.

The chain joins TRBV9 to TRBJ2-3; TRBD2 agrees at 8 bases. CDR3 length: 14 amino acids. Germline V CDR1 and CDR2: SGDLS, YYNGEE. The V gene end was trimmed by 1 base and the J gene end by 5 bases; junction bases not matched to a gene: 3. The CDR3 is CASSVSSGLDTQYF. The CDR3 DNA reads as TGTGCCAGCAGCGTATCTAGCGGGCTAGATACGCAGTATTTT.

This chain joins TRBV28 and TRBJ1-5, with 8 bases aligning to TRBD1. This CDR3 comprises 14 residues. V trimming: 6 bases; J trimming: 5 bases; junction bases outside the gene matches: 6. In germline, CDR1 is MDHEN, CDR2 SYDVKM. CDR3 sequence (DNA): TGTGCCAGCAGGGGGGGACAGGCCTATCAGCCCCAGCATTTT. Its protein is CASRGGQAYQPQHF.

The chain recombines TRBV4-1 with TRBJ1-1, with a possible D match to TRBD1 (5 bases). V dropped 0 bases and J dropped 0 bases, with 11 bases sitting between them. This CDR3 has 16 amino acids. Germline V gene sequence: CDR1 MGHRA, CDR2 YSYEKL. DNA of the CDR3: TGCGCCAGCAGCCAAGATTCGGCCAGGGTGAACACTGAAGCTTTCTTT. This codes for CASSQDSARVNTEAFF.

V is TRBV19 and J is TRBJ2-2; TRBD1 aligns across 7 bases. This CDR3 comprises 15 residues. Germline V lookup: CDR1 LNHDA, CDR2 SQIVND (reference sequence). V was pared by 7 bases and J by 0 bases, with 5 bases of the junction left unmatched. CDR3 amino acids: CASTRTGANTGELFF. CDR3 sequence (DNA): TGTGCCAGTACTCGAACAGGGGCGAACACCGGGGAGCTGTTTTTT.

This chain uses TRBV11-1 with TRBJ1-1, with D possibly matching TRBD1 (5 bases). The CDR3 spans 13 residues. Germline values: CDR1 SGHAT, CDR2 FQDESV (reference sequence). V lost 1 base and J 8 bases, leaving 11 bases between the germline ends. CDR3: CASSLGGRVEAFF. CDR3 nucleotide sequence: TGTGCCAGCAGCTTAGGTGGCAGGGTAGAAGCTTTCTTT.

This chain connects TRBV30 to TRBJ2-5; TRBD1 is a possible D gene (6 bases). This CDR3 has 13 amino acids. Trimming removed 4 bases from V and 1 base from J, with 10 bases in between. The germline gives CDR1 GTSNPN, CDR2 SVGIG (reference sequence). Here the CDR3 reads CAWTRGTQETQYF. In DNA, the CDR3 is TGTGCCTGGACCAGGGGAACCCAAGAGACCCAGTACTTC.

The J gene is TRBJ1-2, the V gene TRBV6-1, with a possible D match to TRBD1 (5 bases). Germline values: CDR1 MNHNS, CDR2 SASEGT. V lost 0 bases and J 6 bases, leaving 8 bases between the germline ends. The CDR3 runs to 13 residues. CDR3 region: CASSEARDDGYTF. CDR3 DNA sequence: TGTGCCAGCAGTGAAGCGCGGGACGATGGCTACACCTTC.

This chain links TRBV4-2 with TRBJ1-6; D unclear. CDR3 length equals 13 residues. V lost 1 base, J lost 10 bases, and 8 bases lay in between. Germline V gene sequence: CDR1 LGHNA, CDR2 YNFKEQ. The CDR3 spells CASSQGSESPLHF. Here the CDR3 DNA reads TGTGCCAGCAGCCAAGGGTCAGAATCACCCCTCCACTTT.

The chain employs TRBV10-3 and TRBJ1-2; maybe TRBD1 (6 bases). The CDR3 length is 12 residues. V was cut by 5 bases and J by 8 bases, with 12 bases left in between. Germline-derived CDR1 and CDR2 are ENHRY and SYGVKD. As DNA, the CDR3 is TGTGCCATCAGTTTGAAGGGGGTAGGCTACACCTTC. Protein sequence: CAISLKGVGYTF.

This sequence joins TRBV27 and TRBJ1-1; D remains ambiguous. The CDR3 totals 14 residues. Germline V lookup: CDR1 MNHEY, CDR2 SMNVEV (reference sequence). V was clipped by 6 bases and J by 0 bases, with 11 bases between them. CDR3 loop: CASRTNAMNTEAFF. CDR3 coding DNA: TGTGCCAGCAGAACCAACGCTATGAACACTGAAGCTTTCTTT.

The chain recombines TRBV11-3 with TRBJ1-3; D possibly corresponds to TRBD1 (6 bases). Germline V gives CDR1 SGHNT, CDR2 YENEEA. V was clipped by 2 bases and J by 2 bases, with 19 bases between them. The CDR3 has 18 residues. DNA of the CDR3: TGTGCCAGCAGCTTAACCCCCCTCGGGGGGGCGGCTGGAAACACCATATATTTT. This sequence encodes CASSLTPLGGAAGNTIYF.

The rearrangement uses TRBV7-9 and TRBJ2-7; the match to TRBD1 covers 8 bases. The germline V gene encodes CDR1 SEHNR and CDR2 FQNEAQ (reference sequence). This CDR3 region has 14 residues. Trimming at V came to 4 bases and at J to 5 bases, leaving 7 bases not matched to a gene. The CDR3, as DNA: TGTGCCAGCAGCTCAGGACAGGGAATCAACGAGCAGTACTTC. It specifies CASSSGQGINEQYF. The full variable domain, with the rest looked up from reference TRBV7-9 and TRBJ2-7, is DTGVSQNPRHKITKRGQNVTFRCDPISEHNRLYWYRQTLGQGPEFLTYFQNEAQLEKSRLLSDRFSAERPKGSFSTLEIQRTEQGDSAMYLCASSSGQGINEQYFGPGTRLTVT.

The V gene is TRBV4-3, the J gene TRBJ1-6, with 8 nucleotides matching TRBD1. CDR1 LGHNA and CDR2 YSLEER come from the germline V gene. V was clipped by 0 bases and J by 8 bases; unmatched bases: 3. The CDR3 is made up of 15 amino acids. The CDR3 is CASSQEPDRDSPLHF. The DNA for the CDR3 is TGCGCCAGCAGCCAAGAGCCGGACAGGGATTCACCCCTCCACTTT.

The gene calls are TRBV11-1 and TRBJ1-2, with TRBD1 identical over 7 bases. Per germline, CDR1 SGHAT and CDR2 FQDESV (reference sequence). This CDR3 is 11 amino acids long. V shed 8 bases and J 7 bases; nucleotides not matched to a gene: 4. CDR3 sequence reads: CASSQGFGYTF. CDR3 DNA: TGTGCCAGCTCACAGGGGTTTGGCTACACCTTC.

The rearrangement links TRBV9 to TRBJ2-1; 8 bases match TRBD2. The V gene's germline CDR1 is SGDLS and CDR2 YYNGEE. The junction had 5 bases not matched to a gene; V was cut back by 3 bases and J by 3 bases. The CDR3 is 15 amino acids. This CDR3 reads CASSASGGDYNEQFF. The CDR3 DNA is TGTGCCAGCAGCGCAAGCGGGGGCGACTACAATGAGCAGTTCTTC.

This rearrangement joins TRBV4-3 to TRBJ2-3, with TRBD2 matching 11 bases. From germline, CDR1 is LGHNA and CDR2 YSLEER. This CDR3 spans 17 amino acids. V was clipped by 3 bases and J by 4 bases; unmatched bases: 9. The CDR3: CASSHDFSGGAPDTQYF. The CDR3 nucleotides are TGCGCCAGCAGCCACGATTTTAGCGGGGGGGCCCCAGATACGCAGTATTTT.

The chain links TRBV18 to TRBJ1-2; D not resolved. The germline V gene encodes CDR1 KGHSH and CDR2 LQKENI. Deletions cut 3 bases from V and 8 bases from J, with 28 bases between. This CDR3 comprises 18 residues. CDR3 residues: CASSPDRYQSNLRGGYTF. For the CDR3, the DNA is TGTGCCAGCTCACCCGACCGATATCAGAGCAATCTACGCGGGGGCTACACCTTC.

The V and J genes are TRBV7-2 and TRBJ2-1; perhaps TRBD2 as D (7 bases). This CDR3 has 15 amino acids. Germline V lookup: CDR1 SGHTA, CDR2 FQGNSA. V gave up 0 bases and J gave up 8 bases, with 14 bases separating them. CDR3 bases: TGTGCCAGCAGCTTAGCGGGGGGGCCTTTTGATGAGCAGTTCTTC. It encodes CASSLAGGPFDEQFF.

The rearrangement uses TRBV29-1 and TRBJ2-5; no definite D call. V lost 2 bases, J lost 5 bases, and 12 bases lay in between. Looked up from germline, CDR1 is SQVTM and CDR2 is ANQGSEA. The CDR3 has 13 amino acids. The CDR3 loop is CSVESVNRETQYF. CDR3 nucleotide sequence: TGCAGCGTTGAATCGGTTAACCGGGAGACCCAGTACTTC. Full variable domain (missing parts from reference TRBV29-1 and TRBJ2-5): SAVISQKPSRDICQRGTSLTIQCQVDSQVTMMFWYRQQPGQSLTLIATANQGSEATYESGFVIDKFPISRPNLTFSTLTVSNMSPEDSSIYLCSVESVNRETQYFGPGTRLLVL.

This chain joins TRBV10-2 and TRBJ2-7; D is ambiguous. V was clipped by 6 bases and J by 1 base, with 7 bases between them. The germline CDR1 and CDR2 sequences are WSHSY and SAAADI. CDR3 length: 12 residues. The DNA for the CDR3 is TGCGCCAGCAGCTCAGGATCCTACGAGCAGTACTTC. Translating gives CASSSGSYEQYF.

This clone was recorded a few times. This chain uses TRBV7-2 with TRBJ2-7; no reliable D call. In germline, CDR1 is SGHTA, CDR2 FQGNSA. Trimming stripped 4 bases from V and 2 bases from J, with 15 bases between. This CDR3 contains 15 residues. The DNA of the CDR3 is TGTGCCAGCAGCTCTGCTTCCGGGTCAACCTACGAGCAGTACTTC. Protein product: CASSSASGSTYEQYF.